This T cell receptor beta chain was obtained from a study of T-cell memory formation after mild COVID-19. Concerning this clonotype: The antigen is not known.

Broader study findings: Contracting clones localized mainly to CM and EM when CD4+ and mainly to EMRA when CD8+.

One entry per CDR3 protein, called by TCRdb with MiXCR from the 5' RACE reads. The repertoire consists of 100,000 to 150,000 distinct CDR3 sequences, with about 15% occurring once and the leading ten covering approximately 5.2%. The source is a man in his late teens or twenties who had mild COVID-19 (a few samples of this study predate the infection). Cell type and time point are not known. Sequences were obtained from PBMCs or a T cell subset sorted from them (not recorded which).

The CDR3 nucleotides read TGCAGCGTTCGCGGCAGGGCGAGGGAGACCCAGTACTTC. Translated: CSVRGRARETQYF. The rearrangement uses TRBV29-1 and TRBJ2-5; D is perhaps TRBD1 (5 bases). Germline CDR1 SQVTM, CDR2 ANQGSEA. V gave up 5 bases and J gave up 5 bases, with 15 bases separating them. CDR3 size: 13 residues. The entire variable domain, with the rest obtained from reference TRBV29-1 and TRBJ2-5, is as follows: SAVISQKPSRDICQRGTSLTIQCQVDSQVTMMFWYRQQPGQSLTLIATANQGSEATYESGFVIDKFPISRPNLTFSTLTVSNMSPEDSSIYLCSVRGRARETQYFGPGTRLLVL.